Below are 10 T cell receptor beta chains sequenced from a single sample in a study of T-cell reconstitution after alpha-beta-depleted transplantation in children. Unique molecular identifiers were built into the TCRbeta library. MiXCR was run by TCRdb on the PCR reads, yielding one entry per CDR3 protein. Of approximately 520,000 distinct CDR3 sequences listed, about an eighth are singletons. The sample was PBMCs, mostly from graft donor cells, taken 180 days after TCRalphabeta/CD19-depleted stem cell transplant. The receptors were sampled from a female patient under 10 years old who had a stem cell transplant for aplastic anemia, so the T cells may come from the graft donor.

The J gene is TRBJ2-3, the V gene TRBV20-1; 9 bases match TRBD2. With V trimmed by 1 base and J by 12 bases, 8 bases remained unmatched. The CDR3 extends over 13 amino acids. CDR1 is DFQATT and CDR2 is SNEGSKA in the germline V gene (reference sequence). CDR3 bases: TGCAGTGCTAGAGCAACCGGGACTAGCCCTCAGTATTTT. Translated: CSARATGTSPQYF.

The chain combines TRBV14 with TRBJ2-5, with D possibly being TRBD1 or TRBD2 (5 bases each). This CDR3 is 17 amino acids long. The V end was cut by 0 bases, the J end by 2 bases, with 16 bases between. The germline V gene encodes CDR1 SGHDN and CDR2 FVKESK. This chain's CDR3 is CASSQDAPGPPQETQYF. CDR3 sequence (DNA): TGTGCCAGCAGCCAAGATGCCCCGGGGCCCCCTCAAGAGACCCAGTACTTC.

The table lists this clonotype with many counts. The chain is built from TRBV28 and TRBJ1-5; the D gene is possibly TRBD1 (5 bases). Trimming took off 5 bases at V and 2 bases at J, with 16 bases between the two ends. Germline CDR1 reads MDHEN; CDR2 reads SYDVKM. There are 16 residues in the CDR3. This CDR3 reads CASSLSQGAGNQPQHF. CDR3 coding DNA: TGTGCCAGCAGTCTGAGTCAGGGTGCGGGCAATCAGCCCCAGCATTTT.

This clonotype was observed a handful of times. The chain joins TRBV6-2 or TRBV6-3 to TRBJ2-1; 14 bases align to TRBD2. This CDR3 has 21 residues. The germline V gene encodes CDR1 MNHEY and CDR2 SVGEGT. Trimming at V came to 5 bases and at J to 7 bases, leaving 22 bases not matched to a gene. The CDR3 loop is CASSPTRRRLAGGPFRNEQFF. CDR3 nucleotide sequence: TGTGCCAGCAGTCCAACTCGGCGCCGACTAGCGGGAGGGCCGTTCAGAAATGAGCAGTTCTTC.

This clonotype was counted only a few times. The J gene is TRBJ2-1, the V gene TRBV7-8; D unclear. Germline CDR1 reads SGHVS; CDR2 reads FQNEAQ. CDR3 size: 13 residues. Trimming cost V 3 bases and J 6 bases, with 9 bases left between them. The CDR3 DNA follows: TGTGCCAGCAGCTTGAGACTCCTCAATGAGCAGTTCTTC. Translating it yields CASSLRLLNEQFF.

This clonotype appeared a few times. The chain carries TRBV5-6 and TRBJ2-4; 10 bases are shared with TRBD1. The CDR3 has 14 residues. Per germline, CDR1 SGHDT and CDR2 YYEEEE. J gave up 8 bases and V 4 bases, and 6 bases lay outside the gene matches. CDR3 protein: CASSPGQGSYIQYF. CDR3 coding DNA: TGTGCCAGCAGCCCGGGACAGGGGTCCTACATTCAGTACTTC.

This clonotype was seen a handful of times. CDR3 sequence: CASSRVPGQETQYF. In DNA, the CDR3 is TGTGCCAGCAGCAGAGTCCCGGGACAAGAGACCCAGTACTTC. This chain links TRBV5-6 with TRBJ2-5; maybe TRBD2 (5 bases). The germline V gene has CDR1 SGHDT and CDR2 YYEEEE. Trimming shortened V by 4 bases and J by 2 bases, and 12 bases separated the two germline ends. CDR3 length: 14 residues.

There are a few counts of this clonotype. CDR3 region: CASSLSSARFNEQFF. The DNA of the CDR3 is TGTGCCAGCAGTTTATCTAGCGCTCGATTCAATGAGCAGTTCTTC. The gene calls are TRBV6-2 or TRBV6-3 and TRBJ2-1, with D perhaps matching TRBD2 (6 bases). The CDR3 covers 15 residues. V lost 4 bases, J lost 6 bases, and 16 bases lay in between. Looked up from germline, CDR1 is MNHEY and CDR2 is SVGEGT.

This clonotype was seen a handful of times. This CDR3 is CASSLLSWLGLTGELFF. The CDR3 bases are TGTGCCAGCAGTTTACTCAGCTGGCTGGGACTCACCGGGGAGCTGTTTTTT. The V call is TRBV28, the J call TRBJ2-2; D may be TRBD2 (6 bases). The V end was cut by 2 bases, the J end by 4 bases, with 17 bases between. This CDR3 spans 17 amino acids. Germline CDR1 MDHEN, CDR2 SYDVKM.

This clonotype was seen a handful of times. CDR3 sequence (DNA): TGCAGCGTTCCCGGGTCAAAGCTCCCCTATGGCTACACCTTC. Encoded protein: CSVPGSKLPYGYTF. The rearrangement joins TRBV29-1 to TRBJ1-2; D not certain. CDR3 size: 14 residues. V lost 5 bases and J 4 bases, leaving 17 bases between the germline ends. Germline V CDR1 and CDR2: SQVTM, ANQGSEA.